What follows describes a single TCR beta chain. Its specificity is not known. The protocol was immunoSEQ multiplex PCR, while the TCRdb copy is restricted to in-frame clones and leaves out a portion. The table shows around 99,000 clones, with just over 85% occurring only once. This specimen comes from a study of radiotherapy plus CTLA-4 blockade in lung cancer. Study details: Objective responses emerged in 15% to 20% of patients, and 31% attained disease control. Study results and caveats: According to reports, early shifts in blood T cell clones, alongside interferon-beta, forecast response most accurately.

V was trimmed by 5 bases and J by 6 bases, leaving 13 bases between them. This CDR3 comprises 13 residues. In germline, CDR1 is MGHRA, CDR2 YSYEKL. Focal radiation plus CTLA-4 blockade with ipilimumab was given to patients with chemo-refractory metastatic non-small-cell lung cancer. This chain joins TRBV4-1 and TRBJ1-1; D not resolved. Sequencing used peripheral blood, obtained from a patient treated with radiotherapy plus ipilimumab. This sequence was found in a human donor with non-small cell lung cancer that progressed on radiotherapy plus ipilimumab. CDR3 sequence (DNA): TGCGCCAGCAGCTCCGCTGGGAGCGCTGAAGCTTTCTTT. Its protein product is CASSSAGSAEAFF.